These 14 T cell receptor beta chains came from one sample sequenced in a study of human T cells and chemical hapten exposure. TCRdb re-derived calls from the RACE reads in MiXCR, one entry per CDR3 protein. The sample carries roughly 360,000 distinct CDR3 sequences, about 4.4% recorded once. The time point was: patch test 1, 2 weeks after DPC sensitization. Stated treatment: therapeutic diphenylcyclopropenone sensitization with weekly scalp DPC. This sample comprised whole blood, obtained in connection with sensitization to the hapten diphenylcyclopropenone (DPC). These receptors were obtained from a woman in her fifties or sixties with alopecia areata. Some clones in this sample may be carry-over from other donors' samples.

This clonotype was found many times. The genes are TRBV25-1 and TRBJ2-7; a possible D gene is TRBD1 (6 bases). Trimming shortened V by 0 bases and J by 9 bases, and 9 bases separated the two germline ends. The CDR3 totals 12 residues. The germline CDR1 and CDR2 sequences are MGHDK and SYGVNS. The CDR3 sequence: CASSEYIGGQYF. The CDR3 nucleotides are TGTGCCAGCAGTGAATATATAGGGGGGCAGTACTTC.

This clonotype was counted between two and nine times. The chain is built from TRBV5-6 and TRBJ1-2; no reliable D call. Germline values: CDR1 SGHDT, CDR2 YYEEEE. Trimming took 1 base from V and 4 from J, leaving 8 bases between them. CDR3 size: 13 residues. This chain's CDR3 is CASSLKGAYGYTF. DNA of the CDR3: TGTGCCAGCAGCTTGAAGGGAGCCTATGGCTACACCTTC.

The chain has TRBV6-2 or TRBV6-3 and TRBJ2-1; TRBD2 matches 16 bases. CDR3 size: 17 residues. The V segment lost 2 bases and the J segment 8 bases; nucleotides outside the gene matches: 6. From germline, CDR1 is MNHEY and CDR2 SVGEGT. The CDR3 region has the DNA TGTGCCAGCAGTTACGGCGGGACTAGCGGGAGGGCCTATGAGCAGTTCTTC. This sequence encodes CASSYGGTSGRAYEQFF.

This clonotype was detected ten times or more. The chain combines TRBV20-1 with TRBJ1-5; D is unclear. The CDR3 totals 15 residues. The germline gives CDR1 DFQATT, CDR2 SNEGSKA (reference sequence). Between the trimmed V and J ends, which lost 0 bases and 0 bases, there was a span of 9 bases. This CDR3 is CSAREIENSNQPQHF. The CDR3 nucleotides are TGCAGTGCTAGAGAAATCGAGAATAGCAATCAGCCCCAGCATTTT.

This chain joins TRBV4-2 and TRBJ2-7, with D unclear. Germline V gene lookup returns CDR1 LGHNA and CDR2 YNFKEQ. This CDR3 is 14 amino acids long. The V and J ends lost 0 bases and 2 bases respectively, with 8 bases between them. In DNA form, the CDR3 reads TGTGCCAGCAGCCAAGAGGGAACCCCCTACGAGCAGTACTTC. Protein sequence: CASSQEGTPYEQYF.

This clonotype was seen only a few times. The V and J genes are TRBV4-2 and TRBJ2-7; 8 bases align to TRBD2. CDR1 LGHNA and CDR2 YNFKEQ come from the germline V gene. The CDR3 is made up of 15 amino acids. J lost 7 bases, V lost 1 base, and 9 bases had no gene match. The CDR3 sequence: CASSQVQAGVGEQYF. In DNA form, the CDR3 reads TGTGCCAGCAGCCAAGTTCAAGCGGGAGTCGGGGAGCAGTACTTC.

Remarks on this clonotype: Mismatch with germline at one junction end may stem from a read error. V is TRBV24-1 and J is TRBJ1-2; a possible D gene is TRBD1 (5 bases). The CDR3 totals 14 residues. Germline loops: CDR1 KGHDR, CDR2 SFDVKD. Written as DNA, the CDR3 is TGTGCCACCAGTGATGGACAAACGGGCTATGGCTGCACCTTC. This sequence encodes CATSDGQTGYGCTF.

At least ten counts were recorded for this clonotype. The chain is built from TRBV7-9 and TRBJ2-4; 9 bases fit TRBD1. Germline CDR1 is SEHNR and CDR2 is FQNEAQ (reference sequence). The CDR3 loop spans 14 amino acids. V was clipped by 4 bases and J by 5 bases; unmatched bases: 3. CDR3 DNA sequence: TGTGCCAGCAGCTCGGACAGGGGAGAAAACATTCAGTACTTC. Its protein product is CASSSDRGENIQYF.

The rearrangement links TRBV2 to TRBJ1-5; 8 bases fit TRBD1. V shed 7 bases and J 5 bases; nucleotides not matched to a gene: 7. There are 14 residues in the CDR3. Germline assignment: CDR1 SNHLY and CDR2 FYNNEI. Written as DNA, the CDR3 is TGTGCCAGCATCAGGGGGCAGGGCCATCAGCCCCAGCATTTT. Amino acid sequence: CASIRGQGHQPQHF.

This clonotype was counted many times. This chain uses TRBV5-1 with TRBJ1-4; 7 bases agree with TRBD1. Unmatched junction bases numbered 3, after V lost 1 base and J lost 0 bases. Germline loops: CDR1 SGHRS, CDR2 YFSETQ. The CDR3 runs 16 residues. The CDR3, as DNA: TGCGCCAGCAGCTTGACGGGACAGACAACTAATGAAAAACTGTTTTTT. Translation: CASSLTGQTTNEKLFF. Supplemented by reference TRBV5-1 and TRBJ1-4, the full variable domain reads KAGVTQTPRYLIKTRGQQVTLSCSPISGHRSVSWYQQTPGQGLQFLFEYFSETQRNKGNFPGRFSGRQFSNSRSEMNVSTLELGDSALYLCASSLTGQTTNEKLFFGSGTQLSVL.

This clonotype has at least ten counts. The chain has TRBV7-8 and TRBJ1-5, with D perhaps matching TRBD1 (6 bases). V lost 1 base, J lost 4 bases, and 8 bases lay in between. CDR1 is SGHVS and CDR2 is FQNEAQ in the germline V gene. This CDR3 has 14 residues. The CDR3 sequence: CASSLGTENQPQHF. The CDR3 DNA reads TGTGCCAGCAGCTTAGGGACAGAAAATCAGCCCCAGCATTTT.

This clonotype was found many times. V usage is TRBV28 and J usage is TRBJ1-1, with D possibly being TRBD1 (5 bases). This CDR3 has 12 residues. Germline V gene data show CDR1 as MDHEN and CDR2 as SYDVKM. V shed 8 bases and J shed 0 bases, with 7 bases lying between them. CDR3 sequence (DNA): TGTGCCAGCGCACAGGTGAACACTGAAGCTTTCTTT. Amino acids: CASAQVNTEAFF.

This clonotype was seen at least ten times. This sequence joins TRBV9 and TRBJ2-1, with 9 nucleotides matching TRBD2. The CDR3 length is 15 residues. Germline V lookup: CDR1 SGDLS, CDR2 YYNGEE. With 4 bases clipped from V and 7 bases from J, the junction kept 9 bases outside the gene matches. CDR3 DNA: TGTGCCAGCAGCCCCGTCGGCGGGGGGGCGAATGAGCAGTTCTTC. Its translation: CASSPVGGGANEQFF. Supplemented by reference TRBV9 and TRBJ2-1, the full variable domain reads DSGVTQTPKHLITATGQRVTLRCSPRSGDLSVYWYQQSLDQGLQFLIQYYNGEERAKGNILERFSAQQFPDLHSELNLSSLELGDSALYFCASSPVGGGANEQFFGPGTRLTVL.

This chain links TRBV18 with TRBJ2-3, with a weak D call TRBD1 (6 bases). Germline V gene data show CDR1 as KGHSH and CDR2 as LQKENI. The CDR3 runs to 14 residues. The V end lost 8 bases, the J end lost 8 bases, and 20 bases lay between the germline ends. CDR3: CASEGGAAPSTQYF. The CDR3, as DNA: TGTGCCAGCGAAGGGGGAGCGGCGCCAAGTACGCAGTATTTT.